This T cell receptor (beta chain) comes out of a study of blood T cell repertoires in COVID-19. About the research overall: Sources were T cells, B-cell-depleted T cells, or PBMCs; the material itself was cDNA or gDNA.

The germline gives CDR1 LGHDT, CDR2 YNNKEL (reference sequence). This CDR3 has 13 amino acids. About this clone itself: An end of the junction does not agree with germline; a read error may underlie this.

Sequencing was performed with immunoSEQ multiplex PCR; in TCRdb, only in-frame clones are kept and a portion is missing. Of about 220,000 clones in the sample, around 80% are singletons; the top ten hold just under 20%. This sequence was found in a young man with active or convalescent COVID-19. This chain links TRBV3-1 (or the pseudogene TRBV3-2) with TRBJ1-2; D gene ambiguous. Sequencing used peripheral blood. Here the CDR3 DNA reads TGTGCCAGCAGTCAAGACGGGGACTATGGCTACACCTTC. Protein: CASSQDGDYGYTF.